This TCR beta chain was recovered during a study of CD4 T cells in relation to SARS-CoV-2 and coronaviruses. Looking at the study overall: No peptide or an HIV-1 Nef peptide pool served as negative control. Findings and limits, study-wide: Pre-pandemic and post-infection samples never came from the same donor. This crossreactivity analysis covered spike protein alone, no other viral proteins.

As concerns this clone: Its antigen is not known.

The unexposed donors gave CD4+ T cells in about 2011-2018, prior to COVID-19. The cells were cultured for under 13 days before CD4+ T cells were isolated. Cultures received half-medium IL-2 refreshes on days 3 and 7. Assay: immunoSEQ multiplex PCR; the TCRdb copy retains only in-frame clones and omits some. This sample yields fewer than 25,000 clones, of which roughly 82% are seen a single time; around 15% belongs to the top ten. CDR1 and CDR2 (germline): SGHTA, FQGNSA. This CDR3 has 17 amino acids. Trimming took off 3 bases at V and 0 bases at J, with 17 bases between the two ends. The specimen sequenced was CD4+ T cells from PBMCs, cultured in vitro. V and J are TRBV7-2 and TRBJ1-1; D is possibly TRBD1 (5 bases). The receptor's source is a human donor in good health. Here the CDR3 reads CASSLGGYLVVNTEAFF. The CDR3 DNA is TGTGCCAGCAGCTTGGGGGGGTATTTGGTAGTGAACACTGAAGCTTTCTTT. The full variable domain, its missing parts supplied by reference TRBV7-2 and TRBJ1-1, is GAGVSQSPSNKVTEKGKDVELRCDPISGHTALYWYRQSLGQGLEFLIYFQGNSAPDKSGLPSDRFSAERTGGSVSTLTIQRTQQEDSAVYLCASSLGGYLVVNTEAFFGQGTRLTVV.